These T cell receptor beta chains were read from a single sample in a study of technical replicates of blood from a handful of donors. Using immunoSEQ multiplex PCR, the repertoire was profiled, and TCRdb retains in-frame clones only, with some absent. This table holds 15,000 to 18,000 clones, over 75% found once. Sequencing was done on a sample of PBMCs. These receptors came from a human donor in good health. Both conserved end residues are part of each CDR3. Each record gives: D gene, J gene, V gene, clone size, CDR3 DNA, CDR3 protein. A D gene is named only where the DNA matches it firmly. Clone size is not always given. Where it is, it says once, few, many or a class for expanded clones.

>-|TRBJ1-1|TRBV6-5|-
TGTGCCAGCAGTTACTCCGCCAGAAGCGACACTGAAGCTTTCTTT
CASSYSARSDTEAFF
>TRBD2|TRBJ2-1|TRBV2|-
TGTGCCAGCAGTGTCCCTCTAGCGGGAGGGGGAGACTCCTACAATGAGCAGTTCTTC
CASSVPLAGGGDSYNEQFF
>TRBD2|TRBJ2-1|TRBV5-1|-
TGCGCCAGCAGCTTTGATGGCAGGGAGGGCGATGAGCAGTTCTTC
CASSFDGREGDEQFF
>TRBD2|TRBJ2-3|TRBV27|once
TGTGCCAGCAGTCCTAGCGGGACAGTCACAGATACGCAGTATTTT
CASSPSGTVTDTQYF
>TRBD2|TRBJ2-2|TRBV5-1|-
TGCGCCAGTACCGGGGGGACCGGGACCGGGGAGCTGTTTTTT
CASTGGTGTGELFF
>-|TRBJ2-2|TRBV12-5|-
TGTGCTAGTGGTCCAAACACCGGGGAGCTGTTTTTT
CASGPNTGELFF
>-|TRBJ2-7|TRBV29-1|-
TGCAGCGTAGGGGGACAAACCTACGAGCAGTACTTC
CSVGGQTYEQYF
>-|TRBJ2-1|TRBV2|-
TGTGCCAGCACCCCCAGGGGCGCAGGGAAGAATGAGCAGTTCTTC
CASTPRGAGKNEQFF
>TRBD2|TRBJ2-7|TRBV6-6|-
TGTGCCAGCAGTTACCACCCAGCGGGACTGCAGTACGAGCAGTACTTC
CASSYHPAGLQYEQYF
>TRBD1|TRBJ1-2|TRBV6-4|-
TGTGCCAGCAGTGACTTATACAGGGGTCGCACCTCTAACTATGGCTACACCTTC
CASSDLYRGRTSNYGYTF
>-|TRBJ2-2|TRBV2|-
TGTGCCAGCAGTCTCGGGACAACGAACACCGGGGAGCTGTTTTTT
CASSLGTTNTGELFF
>-|TRBJ2-5|TRBV4-1|-
TGCGCCAGCAGCCAAGGACAGCTGGAGACCCAGTACTTC
CASSQGQLETQYF
>-|TRBJ2-2|TRBV11-2|-
TGTGCCAGCAGCTTACGGGGGAGTAACACCGGGGAGCTGTTTTTT
CASSLRGSNTGELFF
>TRBD2|TRBJ2-1|TRBV4-1|few
TGCGCCAGCAGCCAGCCTAGCGGGAGGTACAATGAGCAGTTCTTC
CASSQPSGRYNEQFF
>TRBD1|TRBJ2-7|TRBV29-1|-
TGCAGCGTTATCCCTGCCCGGGACAGGGCCTACGAGCAGTACTTC
CSVIPARDRAYEQYF
>-|TRBJ2-7|TRBV6-5|-
TGTGCCAGCACCAGCTCCTACGAGCAGTACTTC
CASTSSYEQYF
>TRBD2|TRBJ2-7|TRBV11-3|-
TGTGCCAGCTTAGCGGGAGAATCCTCATTGTACGAGCAGTACTTC
CASLAGESSLYEQYF
>-|TRBJ1-1|TRBV7-8|-
TGTGCCAGCAGCTTTGTACAGGGTTCAAACACTGAAGCTTTCTTT
CASSFVQGSNTEAFF
>TRBD2|TRBJ2-4|TRBV5-1|-
TGCGCCAGCAGCTCCGGAATTCGGGCGGGAGGGTCGGAAAACATTCAGTACTTC
CASSSGIRAGGSENIQYF